This entry lists 29 T cell receptor beta chains sequenced from one sample in a study of T cell responses to AZD1222 COVID-19 vaccine. The assay was immunoSEQ multiplex PCR, and TCRdb's table has in-frame clones only and misses some. The table shows 120,000 or so clones, with about 90% occurring only once. The material was peripheral blood, obtained on day 0 of AZD1222 vaccination. These TCRs come from an adult in good health.

The chain links TRBV18 to TRBJ1-5, with D possibly being TRBD1 (6 bases). Per the germline V gene, CDR1 is KGHSH and CDR2 is LQKENI. The V gene lost 6 bases and the J gene lost 0 bases, with 9 bases spanning the gap. This CDR3 region has 14 residues. The CDR3: CASSTGYSNQPQHF. CDR3 nucleotides: TGTGCCAGCTCTACAGGGTATAGCAATCAGCCCCAGCATTTT.

The chain combines TRBV7-9 with TRBJ2-7; 8 bases match TRBD1. Germline values: CDR1 SEHNR, CDR2 FQNEAQ (reference sequence). The CDR3 extends over 14 amino acids. V shed 5 bases and J 4 bases; nucleotides not matched to a gene: 7. The CDR3 loop reads CASSPRTGTYEQYF. CDR3 in DNA: TGTGCCAGCAGCCCCCGGACAGGGACTTACGAGCAGTACTTC. Supplemented by reference TRBV7-9 and TRBJ2-7, the full variable domain reads DTGVSQNPRHKITKRGQNVTFRCDPISEHNRLYWYRQTLGQGPEFLTYFQNEAQLEKSRLLSDRFSAERPKGSFSTLEIQRTEQGDSAMYLCASSPRTGTYEQYFGPGTRLTVT.

V is TRBV7-2 and J is TRBJ1-2, with 7 bases aligning to TRBD1. This CDR3 has 13 amino acids. From germline, CDR1 is SGHTA and CDR2 FQGNSA. J lost 8 bases, V lost 1 base, and 4 bases had no gene match. CDR3 protein: CASSLDIRGGYTF. CDR3 nucleotide sequence: TGTGCCAGCAGCTTAGATATCAGGGGGGGCTACACCTTC.

This chain joins TRBV19 and TRBJ2-1; D not certain. Germline lookup yields CDR1 LNHDA and CDR2 SQIVND (reference sequence). V lost 3 bases to trimming and J lost 7 bases, with 10 bases between them. This CDR3 has 13 residues. As DNA, the CDR3 is TGTGCCAGTAGTATGGCTACCCAAAATGAGCAGTTCTTC. This encodes CASSMATQNEQFF.

This sequence joins TRBV29-1 and TRBJ2-3, with TRBD2 identical over 15 bases. This CDR3 is built from 15 residues. Germline V CDR1 and CDR2: SQVTM, ANQGSEA. Trimming cost V 5 bases and J 5 bases; bases outside gene matches: 5. CDR3 region: CSVTGTSGRIDTQYF. The CDR3 nucleotides read TGCAGCGTTACGGGGACTAGCGGGAGGATAGATACGCAGTATTTT.

V usage is TRBV28 and J usage is TRBJ2-7; 14 bases are a match to TRBD2. Germline loops: CDR1 MDHEN, CDR2 SYDVKM. V trimming: 6 bases; J trimming: 3 bases; junction bases outside the gene matches: 7. The CDR3 is 16 residues long. The CDR3 bases are TGTGCCAGCAGCTATATGGGACTAGCGGGAGTCTACGAGCAGTACTTC. It codes for CASSYMGLAGVYEQYF.

The chain combines TRBV27 with TRBJ2-7; 7 positions match TRBD1. Per germline, CDR1 MNHEY and CDR2 SMNVEV (reference sequence). The CDR3 length is 14 residues. V lost 7 bases and J lost 3; bases outside the gene matches: 9. CDR3 in DNA: TGTGCCAGCAATAAACAACAGGGGAACTACGAGCAGTACTTC. The encoded protein is CASNKQQGNYEQYF.

The V call is TRBV28, the J call TRBJ1-5, with TRBD1 identical over 7 bases. V shed 4 bases and J 0 bases; nucleotides not matched to a gene: 6. CDR1 MDHEN and CDR2 SYDVKM come from the germline V gene. This CDR3 region has 16 residues. The CDR3 loop reads CASSSPGQYSNQPQHF. The CDR3 region has the DNA TGTGCCAGCAGTTCTCCGGGACAGTATAGCAATCAGCCCCAGCATTTT.

This chain joins TRBV2 and TRBJ1-5; weak D call: TRBD1 (5 bases). The CDR3 is 14 amino acids. Trimming pared 1 base from V and 5 bases from J, leaving 9 bases between. Germline CDR1 is SNHLY and CDR2 is FYNNEI. CDR3 sequence (DNA): TGTGCCAGCAGTGAAGAGGGGTTGGATCAGCCCCAGCATTTT. This translates into CASSEEGLDQPQHF.

This chain uses TRBV3-1 (or the pseudogene TRBV3-2) with TRBJ1-2; TRBD1 agrees at 7 bases. After removal of 10 bases from V and 2 bases from J, the junction contained 10 bases not matched to a gene. The germline CDR1 and CDR2 sequences are LGHDT and YNNKEL (reference sequence). The CDR3 has 14 amino acids. The CDR3 loop is CATSRQGSNYGYTF. For the CDR3, the DNA is TGTGCCACAAGTCGACAGGGTTCCAACTATGGCTACACCTTC.

V usage is TRBV6-5 and J usage is TRBJ1-4, with no clear D. The CDR3 is 13 residues long. Per the germline V gene, CDR1 is MNHEY and CDR2 is SVGAGI. V gave up 7 bases and J gave up 4 bases, with 10 bases separating them. The DNA of the CDR3 is TGTGCCAGCACCCGGGCTGGTAATGAAAAACTGTTTTTT. As protein: CASTRAGNEKLFF.

The V and J genes are TRBV4-2 and TRBJ1-2; D is perhaps TRBD1 (6 bases). There are 15 residues in the CDR3. V was pared by 3 bases and J by 8 bases, with 19 bases between. Germline assignment: CDR1 LGHNA and CDR2 YNFKEQ. The CDR3 region is CASSHPLQGSEGYTF. In nucleotides, the CDR3 is TGTGCCAGCAGCCACCCACTACAGGGTTCAGAAGGCTACACCTTC.

The V gene is TRBV2, the J gene TRBJ2-1; 9 positions agree with TRBD1. The V and J ends lost 5 bases and 7 bases, in that order; junction bases with no gene match: 6. This CDR3 comprises 14 residues. Germline V gives CDR1 SNHLY, CDR2 FYNNEI. The CDR3 spells CASSPRQGGNEQFF. Here the CDR3 DNA reads TGTGCCAGCAGTCCCAGACAGGGGGGGAATGAGCAGTTCTTC.

The rearrangement joins TRBV19 to TRBJ1-5; the D is unclear. This CDR3 contains 15 residues. Germline assignment: CDR1 LNHDA and CDR2 SQIVND (reference sequence). V was clipped by 2 bases and J by 0 bases, with 8 bases between them. The CDR3 is CASSITEYSNQPQHF. The CDR3 DNA sequence: TGTGCCAGTAGTATAACAGAGTATAGCAATCAGCCCCAGCATTTT.

The chain couples TRBV7-3 to TRBJ2-3; tentatively, D is TRBD1 (6 bases). The germline CDR1 and CDR2 sequences are SGHTA and FQGTGA. V was trimmed by 5 bases and J by 3 bases, leaving 15 bases between them. This CDR3 has 15 residues. The CDR3 loop is CASSASLTGTDTQYF. The CDR3 bases are TGTGCCAGCAGCGCATCACTTACAGGGACAGATACGCAGTATTTT. The whole variable domain, remainder taken from reference TRBV7-3 and TRBJ2-3, is GAGVSQTPSNKVTEKGKYVELRCDPISGHTALYWYRQSLGQGPEFLIYFQGTGAADDSGLPNDRFFAVRPEGSVSTLKIQRTERGDSAVYLCASSASLTGTDTQYFGPGTRLTVL.

The chain joins TRBV5-4 to TRBJ2-5; D call uncertain. Germline CDR1 and CDR2: SGHNT and YYREEE (reference sequence). Deletions cut 0 bases from V and 2 bases from J, with 8 bases between. The CDR3 covers 14 residues. This chain's CDR3 is CASSLGTLQETQYF. In DNA form, the CDR3 reads TGTGCCAGCAGCTTGGGGACCTTACAAGAGACCCAGTACTTC.

The chain couples TRBV3-1 (or the pseudogene TRBV3-2) to TRBJ1-5; D remains ambiguous. Germline V gene sequence: CDR1 LGHDT, CDR2 YNNKEL (reference sequence). The CDR3 contains 13 residues. The V end lost 2 bases, the J end lost 9 bases, and 11 bases lay between the germline ends. The DNA for the CDR3 is TGTGCCAGCAGCCAAAACTCGCTGCGGCCCCAGCATTTT. This translates into CASSQNSLRPQHF.

J is TRBJ2-5 and V is TRBV5-1; D may be TRBD1 (6 bases). The germline V and J ends were trimmed by 1 base and 3 bases, with 22 bases remaining between them. Germline V gene lookup returns CDR1 SGHRS and CDR2 YFSETQ. The CDR3 runs 18 residues. CDR3 sequence reads: CASSLLSPPGQREETQYF. DNA of the CDR3: TGCGCCAGCAGCTTGTTAAGCCCTCCGGGACAAAGAGAAGAGACCCAGTACTTC.

CDR3 amino acids: CASSQDTVDSPLHF. The CDR3 DNA is TGCGCCAGCAGCCAAGACACAGTAGATTCACCCCTCCACTTT. The rearrangement joins TRBV4-1 to TRBJ1-6; D is uncertain. Trimming removed 0 bases at V and 8 bases at J, with 8 bases between. Germline assignment: CDR1 MGHRA and CDR2 YSYEKL. CDR3 length: 14 amino acids.

This clone was observed once. CDR3 loop: CASGQGAGETQYF. The CDR3 region has the DNA TGTGCCAGCGGACAGGGGGCTGGTGAGACCCAGTACTTC. The chain joins TRBV19 to TRBJ2-5, with TRBD1 matching over 11 bases. The CDR3 contains 13 residues. Germline CDR1 LNHDA, CDR2 SQIVND (reference sequence). V shed 9 bases, J shed 5 bases, and the junction held 5 bases outside the gene matches. The whole variable domain, remainder taken from reference TRBV19 and TRBJ2-5, is DGGITQSPKYLFRKEGQNVTLSCEQNLNHDAMYWYRQDPGQGLRLIYYSQIVNDFQKGDIAEGYSVSREKKESFPLTVTSAQKNPTAFYLCASGQGAGETQYFGPGTRLLVL.

This clone was observed a single time. The rearrangement links TRBV5-6 to TRBJ2-1, with 7 bases aligning to TRBD1. V gave up 4 bases and J gave up 6 bases; unmatched junction bases: 10. The CDR3 length is 15 residues. Germline V gives CDR1 SGHDT, CDR2 YYEEEE. This CDR3 is CASSSRGQITNEQFF. CDR3 nucleotides: TGTGCCAGCAGCAGTAGGGGACAGATAACCAATGAGCAGTTCTTC.

The genes are TRBV3-1 (or the pseudogene TRBV3-2) and TRBJ2-3; 9 nucleotides match TRBD2. J gave up 4 bases and V 2 bases, and 7 bases lay outside the gene matches. From germline, CDR1 is LGHDT and CDR2 YNNKEL (reference sequence). The CDR3 covers 16 residues. The CDR3 nucleotides read TGTGCCAGCAGCCAAAATAGCGGGAGAGGGGCAGATACGCAGTATTTT. Amino acids: CASSQNSGRGADTQYF.

This chain uses TRBV5-1 with TRBJ1-2; no clear D. This CDR3 has 13 amino acids. Between the trimmed V and J ends, which lost 0 bases and 5 bases, there was a span of 8 bases. Per the germline V gene, CDR1 is SGHRS and CDR2 is YFSETQ. DNA of the CDR3: TGCGCCAGCAGCTTGGTTTCAGATTATGGCTACACCTTC. Translating gives CASSLVSDYGYTF.

The V gene is TRBV5-1, the J gene TRBJ2-7; TRBD2 matches at 10 bases. V was clipped by 0 bases and J by 7 bases; unmatched bases: 10. Looked up from germline, CDR1 is SGHRS and CDR2 is YFSETQ. The CDR3 runs to 16 residues. The CDR3 here is CASSLVSGRAFEEQYF. The CDR3 DNA is TGCGCCAGCAGCTTGGTCAGCGGGAGGGCATTCGAGGAGCAGTACTTC.

This clone was seen only once. The V and J genes are TRBV3-1 (or the pseudogene TRBV3-2) and TRBJ1-2; 7 bases line up with TRBD1. Germline V gene data show CDR1 as LGHDT and CDR2 as YNNKEL (reference sequence). This CDR3 region has 15 residues. V dropped 0 bases and J dropped 7; count of bases not matched to a gene: 8. The CDR3 DNA reads TGTGCCAGCAGCCAAGATATCGCAGGGGGGCTTGGCTACACCTTC. Translated, it gives CASSQDIAGGLGYTF.

DNA for the CDR3: TGTGCCAGCAGCCAAGATCGGCTAGCGGGTTTGGATACGCAGTATTTT. This sequence encodes CASSQDRLAGLDTQYF. The chain carries TRBV3-1 (or the pseudogene TRBV3-2) and TRBJ2-3, with TRBD2 identical over 8 bases. The J segment lost 6 bases and the V segment lost 0 bases, leaving 8 bases of the junction unmatched. This CDR3 is built from 16 residues. Per germline, CDR1 LGHDT and CDR2 YNNKEL (reference sequence).

CDR3 loop: CASSLLGNQPQHF. The CDR3 nucleotides read TGCGCCAGCAGCTTGTTAGGAAATCAGCCCCAGCATTTT. V gene TRBV5-1 combines with J gene TRBJ1-5; no firm D call. The V gene's germline CDR1 is SGHRS and CDR2 YFSETQ. The CDR3 runs to 13 residues. V lost 1 base to trimming and J lost 4 bases, with 6 bases between them.

The chain carries TRBV27 and TRBJ2-1; D is undetermined. CDR1 is MNHEY, CDR2 SMNVEV, per germline (reference sequence). V was trimmed by 4 bases and J by 8 bases, leaving 6 bases between them. The CDR3 covers 11 residues. The CDR3 region is CASSSPYEQFF. The CDR3 DNA reads TGTGCCAGCAGTTCCCCCTATGAGCAGTTCTTC.

The V call is TRBV4-1, the J call TRBJ2-3, with 7 bases fitting TRBD2. Trimming took 4 bases from V and 8 from J; bases not matched to a gene: 12. This CDR3 contains 15 residues. Germline lookup yields CDR1 MGHRA and CDR2 YSYEKL. The CDR3 DNA follows: TGCGCCAGCAGCCTACTTCCTCCCAGGGAGGGTACGCAGTATTTT. Amino acid sequence: CASSLLPPREGTQYF.